Below, one T cell receptor (beta chain) is given with its context. Authors' processing steps: Estimates of nucleated cell counts were drawn from the amplification of reference gene primers. Profiling relied on immunoSEQ multiplex PCR, and the TCRdb table lists in-frame clones only, not all of them. V and J calls and clone size are copied from that table; D and trimming were computed from the DNA. In the table there are 250,000 or so clones, 80% to 90% of which are singletons. The sample is drawn from a study of blood T cell repertoires in COVID-19. The overall study: Sources were T cells, B-cell-depleted T cells, or PBMCs; the material itself was cDNA or gDNA.

Germline V gives CDR1 ENHRY, CDR2 SYGVKD. V was trimmed by 8 bases and J by 4 bases, leaving 15 bases between them. CDR3 length: 14 residues. The gene calls are TRBV10-3 and TRBJ1-5; tentative D call: TRBD1 (6 bases). This receptor was obtained from a woman between 40 and 50 years old who had recovered from COVID-19. What was sequenced was peripheral blood. The CDR3 protein is CAIGRQGSNQPQHF. The CDR3 nucleotides are TGTGCCATCGGCCGTCAGGGGTCAAATCAGCCCCAGCATTTT.